This TCR beta chain was sequenced in a study of cytomegalovirus exposure and HLA in healthy donors. Data came from immunoSEQ multiplex PCR; TCRdb stores just in-frame clones and leaves some out. The sample has 220,000 or so clones; around nine tenths are singletons. The CDR3 covers 13 residues. Germline V CDR1 and CDR2: LNHNV, YYDKDF (reference sequence). Deletions cut 5 bases from V and 3 bases from J, with 11 bases between. This sequence originates from a woman in her late teens or twenties in good health and CMV-seropositive. The sequencing input was PBMCs. This chain links TRBV15 with TRBJ2-7; D ambiguous. CDR3 sequence (DNA): TGTGCCACCAGCCGAGCACTCCTCTACGAGCAGTACTTC. It translates to CATSRALLYEQYF.